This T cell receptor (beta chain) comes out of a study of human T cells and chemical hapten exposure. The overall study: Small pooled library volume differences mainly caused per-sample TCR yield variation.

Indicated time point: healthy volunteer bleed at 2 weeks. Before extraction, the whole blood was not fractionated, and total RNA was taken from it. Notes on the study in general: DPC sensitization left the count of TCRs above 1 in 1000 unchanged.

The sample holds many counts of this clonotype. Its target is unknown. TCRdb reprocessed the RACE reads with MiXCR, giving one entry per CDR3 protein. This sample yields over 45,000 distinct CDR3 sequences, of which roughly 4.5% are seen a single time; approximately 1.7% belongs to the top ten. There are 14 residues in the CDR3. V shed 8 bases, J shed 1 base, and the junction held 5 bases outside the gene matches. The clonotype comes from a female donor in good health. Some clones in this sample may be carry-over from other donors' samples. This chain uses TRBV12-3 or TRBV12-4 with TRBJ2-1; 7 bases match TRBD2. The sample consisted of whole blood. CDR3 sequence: CASGRTSSYNEQFF. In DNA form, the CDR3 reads TGTGCCAGCGGGAGGACTAGTTCCTACAATGAGCAGTTCTTC.